Shown below are 24 T cell receptor beta chains from a single sample sequenced in a study of blood T cell repertoires in COVID-19. TCRdb's table, derived via immunoSEQ multiplex PCR, lists solely in-frame clones and lacks some. The sample holds 110,000 or so clones, 90% seen once. Sequenced input: peripheral blood. These receptors were collected from a woman aged 45 to 65 with acute or convalescent COVID-19.

V gene TRBV7-9 combines with J gene TRBJ2-7, with a weak D call TRBD1 (6 bases). Per the germline V gene, CDR1 is SEHNR and CDR2 is FQNEAQ (reference sequence). V was clipped by 4 bases and J by 5 bases, with 12 bases between them. The CDR3 runs to 13 residues. The CDR3 DNA reads as TGTGCCAGCAGCTCGACAGGTTTCCACGAGCAGTACTTC. This translates into CASSSTGFHEQYF.

This chain connects TRBV6-5 to TRBJ1-5; 8 nucleotides match TRBD1. V shed 6 bases and J 7 bases; nucleotides not matched to a gene: 11. The CDR3 totals 15 residues. Germline CDR1 is MNHEY and CDR2 is SVGAGI. The CDR3: CASRASGGSGQPQHF. The DNA of the CDR3 is TGTGCCAGCAGGGCGTCAGGGGGCTCTGGACAGCCCCAGCATTTT.

The CDR3 coding sequence is TGTGCCAGCAGCTTAACCCTCGGGGACACTGAAGCTTTCTTT. As protein: CASSLTLGDTEAFF. The gene calls are TRBV6-5 and TRBJ1-1; no clear D gene. Germline V CDR1 and CDR2: MNHEY, SVGAGI. V was shortened by 6 bases and J by 3 bases, with 14 bases between the two germline ends. The CDR3 totals 14 residues.

This rearrangement joins TRBV27 to TRBJ1-1, with 7 bases matching TRBD1. V lost 6 bases and J lost 1; bases outside the gene matches: 2. The CDR3 has 13 amino acids. Germline V gives CDR1 MNHEY, CDR2 SMNVEV (reference sequence). The chain's CDR3 is CASSGQANTEAFF. In DNA form, the CDR3 reads TGTGCCAGCAGCGGACAGGCGAACACTGAAGCTTTCTTT.

V and J are TRBV5-6 and TRBJ2-7; D is perhaps TRBD2 (6 bases). The ends were cut back, 5 bases at V and 9 bases at J, with 18 bases in the middle. CDR1 is SGHDT and CDR2 is YYEEEE in the germline V gene. The CDR3 length is 13 residues. CDR3 residues: CASSSASVGRQYF. CDR3 in DNA: TGTGCCAGCAGTTCGGCTAGCGTTGGTAGGCAGTACTTC.

The genes are TRBV7-8 and TRBJ1-5; TRBD1 matches 12 bases. Germline V lookup: CDR1 SGHVS, CDR2 FQNEAQ. Unmatched junction bases numbered 2, after V lost 1 base and J lost 7 bases. This CDR3 region has 15 residues. The CDR3: CASSLGDRGRQPQHF. The CDR3 nucleotides are TGTGCCAGCAGCTTAGGGGACAGGGGGCGACAGCCCCAGCATTTT.

The chain carries TRBV28 and TRBJ2-3; 7 bases align to TRBD1. The CDR3 runs 15 residues. Germline values: CDR1 MDHEN, CDR2 SYDVKM. V gave up 7 bases and J gave up 3 bases; unmatched junction bases: 10. The CDR3 loop is CASTTAGGRTDTQYF. CDR3 sequence (DNA): TGTGCCAGCACCACTGCAGGGGGAAGGACAGATACGCAGTATTTT.

V and J are TRBV28 and TRBJ2-7; 10 nucleotides match TRBD1. Germline assignment: CDR1 MDHEN and CDR2 SYDVKM. The CDR3 totals 15 residues. The ends lost 8 bases at V and 7 bases at J; junction bases unmatched: 14. This CDR3 is CASPVLDRGIEEQYF. The CDR3 nucleotides are TGTGCCAGCCCGGTTTTGGACAGGGGGATTGAAGAGCAGTACTTC.

The chain uses TRBV19 and TRBJ2-4; 8 bases match TRBD1. This CDR3 is 16 amino acids long. Unmatched junction bases numbered 6, after V lost 3 bases and J lost 2 bases. The germline gives CDR1 LNHDA, CDR2 SQIVND (reference sequence). The CDR3 loop reads CASSISRGLTKNIQYF. The CDR3 nucleotides read TGTGCCAGTAGTATCTCCAGGGGGCTAACCAAAAACATTCAGTACTTC.

The CDR3: CASSLWRRSYNEQFF. The CDR3 DNA reads TGTGCCAGCAGCTTATGGCGGAGGTCCTACAATGAGCAGTTCTTC. The V gene is TRBV13, the J gene TRBJ2-1, with D possibly matching TRBD2 (5 bases). The CDR3 covers 15 residues. V was trimmed by 2 bases and J by 1 base, leaving 9 bases between them. Germline V gene data show CDR1 as PRHDT and CDR2 as FYEKMQ (reference sequence).

This chain joins TRBV3-1 (or the pseudogene TRBV3-2) and TRBJ1-4; TRBD1 is a possible D gene (6 bases). The CDR3 contains 12 residues. Germline V lookup: CDR1 LGHDT, CDR2 YNNKEL (reference sequence). CDR3 amino acids: CAPRGPNEKLFF. The DNA for the CDR3 is TGTGCTCCCAGGGGCCCTAATGAAAAACTGTTTTTT.

V gene TRBV7-3 combines with J gene TRBJ1-1; tentatively, D is TRBD1 (5 bases). The CDR3 is 15 amino acids. Germline values: CDR1 SGHTA, CDR2 FQGTGA. V was cut by 5 bases and J by 1 base, with 14 bases left in between. The DNA of the CDR3 is TGTGCCAGCAGCCCAATTGGGGGGTCGAACACTGAAGCTTTCTTT. It yields the protein CASSPIGGSNTEAFF.

The rearrangement joins TRBV19 to TRBJ1-5; 8 positions agree with TRBD1. Germline CDR1 and CDR2: LNHDA and SQIVND (reference sequence). V dropped 2 bases and J dropped 8; count of bases not matched to a gene: 8. CDR3 length: 15 amino acids. The CDR3 sequence: CASSIQGAPREPQHF. The DNA of the CDR3 is TGTGCCAGTAGTATACAGGGGGCGCCACGGGAGCCCCAGCATTTT.

The chain employs TRBV9 and TRBJ2-6; no definite D call. This CDR3 is 18 amino acids long. V lost 2 bases, J lost 0 bases, and 15 bases lay in between. Germline-derived CDR1 and CDR2 are SGDLS and YYNGEE. CDR3 sequence: CASSVGFGILSGANVLTF. DNA of the CDR3: TGTGCCAGCAGCGTCGGGTTCGGCATCCTCTCTGGGGCCAACGTCCTGACTTTC. Full variable domain (rest looked up from reference TRBV9 and TRBJ2-6): DSGVTQTPKHLITATGQRVTLRCSPRSGDLSVYWYQQSLDQGLQFLIQYYNGEERAKGNILERFSAQQFPDLHSELNLSSLELGDSALYFCASSVGFGILSGANVLTFGAGSRLTVL.

This clone was seen once. The J gene is TRBJ2-5, the V gene TRBV6-5; D gene ambiguous. V dropped 6 bases and J dropped 5 bases, with 13 bases sitting between them. Germline values: CDR1 MNHEY, CDR2 SVGAGI. The CDR3 spans 13 residues. The DNA of the CDR3 is TGTGCCAGCAGGCTCCCTGGTCGGGAGACCCAGTACTTC. Translation: CASRLPGRETQYF.

The genes are TRBV11-3 and TRBJ1-1; perhaps TRBD1 as D (5 bases). CDR1 and CDR2 (germline): SGHNT, YENEEA. V was shortened by 1 base and J by 6 bases, with 12 bases between the two germline ends. CDR3 length: 14 amino acids. The CDR3 loop reads CASSLGTQAAEAFF. CDR3 sequence (DNA): TGTGCCAGCAGCTTAGGCACACAGGCGGCTGAAGCTTTCTTT. The whole variable domain, filled in from reference TRBV11-3 and TRBJ1-1, reads EAGVVQSPRYKIIEKKQPVAFWCNPISGHNTLYWYLQNLGQGPELLIRYENEEAVDDSQLPKDRFSAERLKGVDSTLKIQPAELGDSAVYLCASSLGTQAAEAFFGQGTRLTVV.

V usage is TRBV11-2 and J usage is TRBJ1-4; maybe TRBD1 (6 bases). This CDR3 contains 14 residues. The germline V gene encodes CDR1 SGHAT and CDR2 FQNNGV. V lost 6 bases and J lost 8, with 16 bases in between. CDR3 nucleotide sequence: TGTGCCAGCAGGGTTACCGGGACATTGGAAAAACTGTTTTTT. Its protein product is CASRVTGTLEKLFF.

This chain uses TRBV7-2 with TRBJ1-1; possible D gene TRBD1, 5 bases. In germline, CDR1 is SGHTA, CDR2 FQGNSA. V gave up 2 bases and J gave up 6 bases, with 19 bases separating them. The CDR3 length is 16 residues. The CDR3 reads CASSLSNTGRGAEAFF. CDR3 coding DNA: TGTGCCAGCAGCTTAAGTAATACGGGGAGGGGCGCTGAAGCTTTCTTT. The full variable domain, rest sourced from reference TRBV7-2 and TRBJ1-1, is GAGVSQSPSNKVTEKGKDVELRCDPISGHTALYWYRQSLGQGLEFLIYFQGNSAPDKSGLPSDRFSAERTGGSVSTLTIQRTQQEDSAVYLCASSLSNTGRGAEAFFGQGTRLTVV.

The chain recombines TRBV7-9 with TRBJ2-6, with 9 bases lining up with TRBD1. J gave up 4 bases and V 3 bases, and 4 bases lay outside the gene matches. This CDR3 comprises 16 residues. Germline V CDR1 and CDR2: SEHNR, FQNEAQ (reference sequence). CDR3 protein: CASSFGQGSGANVLTF. The CDR3 DNA reads TGTGCCAGCAGCTTTGGACAGGGGTCAGGGGCCAACGTCCTGACTTTC.

This chain links TRBV29-1 with TRBJ1-2; D unclear. Germline CDR1 reads SQVTM; CDR2 reads ANQGSEA. This CDR3 contains 9 residues. The V and J ends lost 4 bases and 8 bases respectively, with 5 bases between them. This chain's CDR3 is CSVASGYTF. The DNA of the CDR3 is TGCAGCGTTGCGTCCGGCTACACCTTC.

This chain uses TRBV30 with TRBJ2-5; 8 nucleotides align to TRBD2. Trimming at V came to 5 bases and at J to 5 bases, leaving 19 bases not matched to a gene. The CDR3 spans 17 residues. CDR1 GTSNPN and CDR2 SVGIG come from the germline V gene (reference sequence). The DNA for the CDR3 is TGTGCCTGGTTCAAAAAGGGAGGGACTAGGCCCCAGGAGACCCAGTACTTC. Its translation is CAWFKKGGTRPQETQYF.

This chain links TRBV30 with TRBJ2-6; 7 bases fit TRBD1. Germline V CDR1 and CDR2: GTSNPN, SVGIG (reference sequence). Unmatched junction bases numbered 7, after V lost 5 bases and J lost 0 bases. The CDR3 totals 16 residues. The chain's CDR3 is CAWYRRGTSGANVLTF. DNA of the CDR3: TGTGCCTGGTATCGCAGGGGGACCTCTGGGGCCAACGTCCTGACTTTC.

With regard to this clone: The junction and the germline gene differ at one end; a read error may be behind it. The chain joins TRBV4-3 to TRBJ2-1; weak D call: TRBD1 (5 bases). Germline CDR1 is LGHNA and CDR2 is YSLEER. This CDR3 region has 12 residues. CDR3 bases: TGCGCCAGCAGCCACCAGTTGGGCAGGGTGGTCTTC. This sequence encodes CASSHQLGRVVF.

The chain couples TRBV7-3 to TRBJ2-2, with D possibly TRBD1 on 5 matching bases. V was pared by 4 bases and J by 4 bases, with 13 bases between. The CDR3 is 15 residues long. Germline-derived CDR1 and CDR2 are SGHTA and FQGTGA. In DNA, the CDR3 is TGTGCCAGCAGCTCCCAGGGCCTATCCACCGGGGAGCTGTTTTTT. Amino acids: CASSSQGLSTGELFF.